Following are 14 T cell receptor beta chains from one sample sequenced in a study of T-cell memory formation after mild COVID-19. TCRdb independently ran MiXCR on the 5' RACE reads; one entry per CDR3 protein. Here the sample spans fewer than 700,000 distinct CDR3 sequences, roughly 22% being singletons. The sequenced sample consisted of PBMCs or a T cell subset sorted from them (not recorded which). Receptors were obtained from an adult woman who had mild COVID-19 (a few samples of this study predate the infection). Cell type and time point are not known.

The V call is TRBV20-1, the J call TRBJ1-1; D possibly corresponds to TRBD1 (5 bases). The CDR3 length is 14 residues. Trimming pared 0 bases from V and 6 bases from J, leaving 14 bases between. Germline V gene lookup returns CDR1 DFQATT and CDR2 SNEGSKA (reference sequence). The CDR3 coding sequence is TGCAGTGCTAGAGATCGGGCCAGGGTCGCTGAAGCTTTCTTT. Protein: CSARDRARVAEAFF.

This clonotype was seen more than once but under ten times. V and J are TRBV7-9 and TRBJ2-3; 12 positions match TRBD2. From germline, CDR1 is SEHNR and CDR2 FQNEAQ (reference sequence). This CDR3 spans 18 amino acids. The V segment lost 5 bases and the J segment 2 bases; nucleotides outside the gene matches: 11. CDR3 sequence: CASSPRLAGVEFTDTQYF. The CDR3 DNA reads TGTGCCAGCAGCCCCCGACTAGCGGGAGTCGAATTCACAGATACGCAGTATTTT.

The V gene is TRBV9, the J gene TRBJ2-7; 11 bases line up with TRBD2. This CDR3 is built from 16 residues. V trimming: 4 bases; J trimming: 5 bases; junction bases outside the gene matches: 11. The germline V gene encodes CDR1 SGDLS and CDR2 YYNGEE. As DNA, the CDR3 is TGTGCCAGCAGCCCGCGGGCTAGCGGGAGGAAACACGAGCAGTACTTC. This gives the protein CASSPRASGRKHEQYF.

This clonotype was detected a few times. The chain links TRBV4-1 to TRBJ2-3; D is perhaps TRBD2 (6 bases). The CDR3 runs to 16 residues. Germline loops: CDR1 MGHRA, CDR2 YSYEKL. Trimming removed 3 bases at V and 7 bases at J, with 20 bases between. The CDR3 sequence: CASSHRRGLASYTQYF. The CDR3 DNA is TGCGCCAGCAGCCACAGGCGGGGACTGGCATCGTATACGCAGTATTTT.

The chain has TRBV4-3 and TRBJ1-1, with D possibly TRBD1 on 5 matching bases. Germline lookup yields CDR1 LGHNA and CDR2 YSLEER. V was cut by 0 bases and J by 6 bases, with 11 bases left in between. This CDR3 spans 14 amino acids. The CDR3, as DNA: TGCGCCAGCAGCCAAGATGGGGGTTCCCCTGAAGCTTTCTTT. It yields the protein CASSQDGGSPEAFF.

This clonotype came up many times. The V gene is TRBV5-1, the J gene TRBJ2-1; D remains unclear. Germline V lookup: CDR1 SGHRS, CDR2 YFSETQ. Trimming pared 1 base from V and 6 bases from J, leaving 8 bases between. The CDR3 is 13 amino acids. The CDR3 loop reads CASSLTYSNEQFF. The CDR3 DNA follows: TGCGCCAGCAGCTTGACCTACTCCAATGAGCAGTTCTTC.

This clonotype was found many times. This chain's CDR3 is CSARHTTGTVGNTIYF. DNA of the CDR3: TGCAGTGCTAGACACACTACCGGGACAGTTGGAAACACCATATATTTT. This rearrangement joins TRBV20-1 to TRBJ1-3, with 7 bases aligning to TRBD1. Germline V gene lookup returns CDR1 DFQATT and CDR2 SNEGSKA (reference sequence). J gave up 3 bases and V 2 bases, and 10 bases lay outside the gene matches. This CDR3 has 16 residues.

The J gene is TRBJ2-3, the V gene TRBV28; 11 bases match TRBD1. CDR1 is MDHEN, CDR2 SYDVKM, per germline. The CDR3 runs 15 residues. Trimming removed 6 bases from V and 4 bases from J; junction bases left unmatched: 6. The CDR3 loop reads CASSSGTGGPDTQYF. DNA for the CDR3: TGTGCCAGCAGCTCCGGGACAGGGGGTCCAGATACGCAGTATTTT.

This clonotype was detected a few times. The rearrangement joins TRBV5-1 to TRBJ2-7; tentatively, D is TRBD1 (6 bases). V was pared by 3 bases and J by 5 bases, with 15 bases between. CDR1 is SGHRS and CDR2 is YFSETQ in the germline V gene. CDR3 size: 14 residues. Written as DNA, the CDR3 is TGCGCCAGCAGCTCCTGGGGGCTTCCGGACGAGCAGTACTTC. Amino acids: CASSSWGLPDEQYF.

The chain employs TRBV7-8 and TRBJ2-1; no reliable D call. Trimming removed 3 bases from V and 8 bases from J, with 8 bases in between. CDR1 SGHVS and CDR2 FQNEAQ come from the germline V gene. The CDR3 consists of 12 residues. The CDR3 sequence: CASSFSLHEQFF. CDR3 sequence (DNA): TGTGCCAGCAGCTTCTCTCTTCATGAGCAGTTCTTC.

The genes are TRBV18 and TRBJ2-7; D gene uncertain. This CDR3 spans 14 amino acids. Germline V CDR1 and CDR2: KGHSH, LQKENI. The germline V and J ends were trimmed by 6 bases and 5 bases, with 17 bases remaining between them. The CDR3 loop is CASSASVLGNEQYF. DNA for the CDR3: TGTGCCAGCTCTGCCTCGGTGTTAGGGAACGAGCAGTACTTC.

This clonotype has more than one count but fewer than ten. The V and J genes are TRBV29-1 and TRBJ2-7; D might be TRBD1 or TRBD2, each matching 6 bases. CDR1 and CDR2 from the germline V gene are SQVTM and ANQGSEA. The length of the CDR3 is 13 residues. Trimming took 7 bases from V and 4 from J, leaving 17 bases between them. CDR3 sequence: CSASRTTGYEQYF. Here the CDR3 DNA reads TGCAGCGCGTCCCGGACTACAGGGTACGAGCAGTACTTC.

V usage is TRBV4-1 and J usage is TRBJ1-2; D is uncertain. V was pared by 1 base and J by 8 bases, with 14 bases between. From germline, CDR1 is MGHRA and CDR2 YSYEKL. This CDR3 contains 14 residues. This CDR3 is CASSQAQDLGGYTF. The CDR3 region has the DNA TGCGCCAGCAGCCAAGCCCAGGACCTAGGGGGCTACACCTTC.

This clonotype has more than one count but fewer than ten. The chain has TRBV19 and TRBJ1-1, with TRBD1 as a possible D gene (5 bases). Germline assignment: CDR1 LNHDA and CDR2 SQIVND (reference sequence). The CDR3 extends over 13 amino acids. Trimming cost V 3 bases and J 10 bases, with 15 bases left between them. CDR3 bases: TGTGCCAGTAGTATTGACCCCCTTGGGGGAGCTTTCTTT. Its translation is CASSIDPLGGAFF.